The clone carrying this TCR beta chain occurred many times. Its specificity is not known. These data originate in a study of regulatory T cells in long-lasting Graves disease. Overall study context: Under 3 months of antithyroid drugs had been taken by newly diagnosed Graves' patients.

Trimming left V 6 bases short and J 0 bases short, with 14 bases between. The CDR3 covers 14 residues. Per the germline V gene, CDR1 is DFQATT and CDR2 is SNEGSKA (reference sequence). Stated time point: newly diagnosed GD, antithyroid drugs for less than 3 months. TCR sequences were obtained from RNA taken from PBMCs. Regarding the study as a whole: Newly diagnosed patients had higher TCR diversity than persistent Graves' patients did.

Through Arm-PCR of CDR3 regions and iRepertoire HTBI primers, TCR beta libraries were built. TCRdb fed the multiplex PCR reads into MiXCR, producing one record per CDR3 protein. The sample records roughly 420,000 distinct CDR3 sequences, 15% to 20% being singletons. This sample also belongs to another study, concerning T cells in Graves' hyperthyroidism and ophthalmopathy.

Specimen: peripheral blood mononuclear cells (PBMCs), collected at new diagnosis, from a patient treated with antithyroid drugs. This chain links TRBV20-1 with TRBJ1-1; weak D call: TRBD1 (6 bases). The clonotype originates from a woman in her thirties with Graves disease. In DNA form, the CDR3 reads TGCAGTGCCACAGGGCCAGGAATGAACACTGAAGCTTTCTTT. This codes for CSATGPGMNTEAFF.